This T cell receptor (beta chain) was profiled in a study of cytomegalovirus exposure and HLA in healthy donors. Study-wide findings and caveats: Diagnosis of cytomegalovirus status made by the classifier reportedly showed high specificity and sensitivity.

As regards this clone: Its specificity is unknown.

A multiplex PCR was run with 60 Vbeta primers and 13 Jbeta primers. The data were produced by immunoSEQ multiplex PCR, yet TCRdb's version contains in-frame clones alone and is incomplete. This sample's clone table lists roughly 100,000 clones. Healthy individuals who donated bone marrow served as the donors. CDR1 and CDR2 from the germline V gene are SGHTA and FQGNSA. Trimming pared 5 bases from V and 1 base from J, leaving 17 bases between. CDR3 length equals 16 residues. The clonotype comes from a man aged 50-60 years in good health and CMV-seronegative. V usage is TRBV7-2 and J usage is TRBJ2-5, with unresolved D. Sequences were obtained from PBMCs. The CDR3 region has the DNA TGTGCCAGCAGCCGCGTGGGCTCCGCCCTCCAAGAGACCCAGTACTTC. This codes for CASSRVGSALQETQYF.